The source of this T cell receptor (beta chain) is a study of blood T cells in healthy people across ages. Primed by a sample-barcoded 5' primer and a J-beta primer mix, a second PCR proceeded for roughly 7 to 11 cycles. Every individual sample yielded 3 million or more paired-end reads (each containing CDR3). TCRdb reanalysed the 5' RACE reads using MiXCR and keeps one entry per CDR3 protein. This sample has 1.6 million or so distinct CDR3 sequences; about 35% occur once, and the top ten carry roughly 12%. Study-level results: With unsorted PBMCs, a conclusive comparison of naive versus antigen-experienced cells was not possible. Naive T cell percentage strongly correlated with TCR beta diversity.

Germline CDR1 and CDR2: SGHTS and YDEGEE. This CDR3 is built from 15 residues. V lost 0 bases and J lost 4, with 12 bases in between. Turning to this clonotype: Its antigen is unidentified.

This TCR was sampled from a woman aged 25 to 45 in good health. Sequencing was performed on blood. The chain carries TRBV5-8 and TRBJ2-3; TRBD2 might be the D (6 bases). CDR3 coding DNA: TGTGCCAGCAGCTTGGAAGGTCCGGGGGCAGATACGCAGTATTTT. Translated, it gives CASSLEGPGADTQYF.